The clone carrying this TCR beta chain has more than one count but fewer than ten. Its antigen is as yet unknown. The sample belongs to a study of T-cell memory formation after mild COVID-19. Study results and limitations: Some responding clones appeared in pre-infection memory, suggesting cross-reactive memory joined. Later expanders leaned CD4+, whereas day 15 to 85 contracting clones were balanced CD4/CD8.

Each CDR3 protein gets one entry after TCRdb re-called the 5' RACE reads with MiXCR. The sample shows roughly 550,000 distinct CDR3 sequences, roughly 20% of them seen only once. The germline gives CDR1 SGHRS, CDR2 YFSETQ. Trimming stripped 0 bases from V and 5 bases from J, with 18 bases between. The CDR3 has 16 amino acids. The sequence was obtained from an adult woman who had mild COVID-19 (a few samples of this study predate the infection). Cell type and time point are not known. Sequenced: PBMCs or a T cell subset sorted from them (not recorded which). V gene TRBV5-1 combines with J gene TRBJ2-7; no reliable D call. This chain's CDR3 is CASSLVEKAPGNEQYF. The CDR3 nucleotides read TGCGCCAGCAGCTTGGTGGAAAAAGCACCGGGCAACGAGCAGTACTTC.